This entry lists 6 T cell receptor beta chains sequenced from one sample in a study of beta chain features in type 1 diabetes. Findings and limits, study-wide: Among patients with Type 1 diabetes, TCRB CDR3s were moderately but significantly shorter in every one of the four CD4+ subsets.

Which antigens these TCRs recognize remains unknown. Expressed TCRB transcripts were sequenced after all isolated RNA was converted to cDNA. Clones were read by immunoSEQ multiplex PCR, and TCRdb kept only the in-frame ones, dropping some. The sample lists 600,000 to 750,000 clones, over 10% occurring once. The sequencing input was naive CD4+ T cells from blood. The receptors derive from a man younger than 40 with type 1 diabetes.

This clone was detected only a few times. V usage is TRBV7-8 and J usage is TRBJ1-6; TRBD1 might be the D (5 bases). Trimming cost V 1 base and J 9 bases, with 13 bases left between them. The CDR3 runs 15 residues. Germline CDR1 reads SGHVS; CDR2 reads FQNEAQ. The CDR3 DNA follows: TGTGCCAGCAGCTTAGTTTCGCAGGGAGGTTCACCCCTCCACTTT. Translation: CASSLVSQGGSPLHF.

Note on this clone: This same CDR3 is encoded by further DNA sequences in the sample. The chain employs TRBV9 and TRBJ2-5, with TRBD1 matching 7 bases. CDR1 is SGDLS and CDR2 is YYNGEE in the germline V gene. CDR3 length: 18 residues. J gave up 2 bases and V 0 bases, and 13 bases lay outside the gene matches. This chain's CDR3 is CASSVVLTGHSLQETQYF. CDR3 nucleotide sequence: TGTGCCAGCAGCGTAGTTCTGACAGGGCATTCCTTACAAGAGACCCAGTACTTC.

This clone was picked up a small number of times. The chain recombines TRBV7-9 with TRBJ2-5; 10 bases map to TRBD1. This CDR3 contains 15 residues. Germline CDR1 is SEHNR and CDR2 is FQNEAQ (reference sequence). V lost 2 bases and J lost 5; bases outside the gene matches: 5. The CDR3 DNA sequence: TGTGCCAGCAGCTTACCGACAGGGGGCTGGGAGACCCAGTACTTC. The encoded protein is CASSLPTGGWETQYF.

The V gene is TRBV7-2, the J gene TRBJ2-7; D is unclear. V lost 3 bases and J 6 bases, leaving 12 bases between the germline ends. The CDR3 has 13 amino acids. The germline CDR1 and CDR2 sequences are SGHTA and FQGNSA. As DNA, the CDR3 is TGTGCCAGCAGCTTTCTTGTCGGATCCGAGCAGTACTTC. This gives the protein CASSFLVGSEQYF.

This chain uses TRBV28 with TRBJ1-5; no clear D gene. Between the trimmed V and J ends, which lost 7 bases and 6 bases, there was a span of 10 bases. CDR1 MDHEN and CDR2 SYDVKM come from the germline V gene. The CDR3 consists of 12 residues. The CDR3 loop is CASTLRSQPQHF. Here the CDR3 DNA reads TGTGCCAGCACCCTTCGGAGTCAGCCCCAGCATTTT.

The chain has TRBV2 and TRBJ2-7; 8 bases map to TRBD1. The CDR3 sequence is 14 residues long. The germline CDR1 and CDR2 sequences are SNHLY and FYNNEI. With 5 bases clipped from V and 5 bases from J, the junction kept 8 bases outside the gene matches. The chain's CDR3 is CASSTQGASHEQYF. CDR3 sequence (DNA): TGTGCCAGCAGTACCCAGGGGGCGTCTCACGAGCAGTACTTC.